A single TCR beta chain is shown here with its context. Its antigen is unknown. Molecular-barcoded quantitative 5'-RACE produced these TCR beta libraries. TCRdb re-called the 5' RACE reads through MiXCR, storing one row per CDR3 protein. The sample lists a few hundred thousand distinct CDR3 sequences, about a fifth occurring once. This entry is derived from a study of CD8 T cells in ankylosing spondylitis. Whole-study findings and limits: Past research had described some motif variants in reactive arthritis synovial fluid and blood. The study identified a TCR beta motif of several highly homologous variants that appeared characteristic of ankylosing spondylitis blood. Within matched ankylosing spondylitis synovial fluid, disease-linked clones were reportedly significantly enriched.

V lost 1 base, J lost 1 base, and 5 bases stayed unmatched. Germline values: CDR1 SGHKS, CDR2 YYEKEE (reference sequence). The CDR3 runs 16 residues. This receptor was taken from a male donor with ankylosing spondylitis. Sequencing used blood, either unsorted or a sorted T cell fraction (not recorded which). The V and J genes are TRBV5-5 and TRBJ2-5, with 9 bases fitting TRBD2. The CDR3 DNA is TGTGCCAGCAGCTTGTTCGCTAGCGGGGCCCAAGAGACCCAGTACTTC. This sequence encodes CASSLFASGAQETQYF.